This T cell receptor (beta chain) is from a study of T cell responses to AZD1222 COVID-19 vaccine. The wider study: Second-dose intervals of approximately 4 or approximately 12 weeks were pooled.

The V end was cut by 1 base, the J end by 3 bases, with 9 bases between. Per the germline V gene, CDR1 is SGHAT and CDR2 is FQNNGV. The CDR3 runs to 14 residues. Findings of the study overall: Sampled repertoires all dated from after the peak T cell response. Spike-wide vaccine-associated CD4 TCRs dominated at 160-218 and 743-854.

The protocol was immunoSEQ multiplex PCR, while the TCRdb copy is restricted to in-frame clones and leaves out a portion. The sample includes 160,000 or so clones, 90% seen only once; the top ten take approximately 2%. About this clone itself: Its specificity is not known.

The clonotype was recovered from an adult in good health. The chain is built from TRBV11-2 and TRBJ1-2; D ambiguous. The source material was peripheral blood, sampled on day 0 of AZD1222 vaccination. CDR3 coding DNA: TGTGCCAGCAGCTTAGCCCCGGTGGACTATGGCTACACCTTC. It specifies CASSLAPVDYGYTF. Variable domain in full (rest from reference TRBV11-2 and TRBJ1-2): EAGVAQSPRYKIIEKRQSVAFWCNPISGHATLYWYQQILGQGPKLLIQFQNNGVVDDSQLPKDRFSAERLKGVDSTLKIQPAKLEDSAVYLCASSLAPVDYGYTFGSGTRLTVV.